This TCR beta chain was documented in a study of CD4+ T cells in melanoma (dated by TCRdb to 2021 to 2024). At the level of the whole study: The study investigated neoantigen-specific CD4+ T cells in human melanoma. Summary of the overall study and its limitations: Neoantigen-specific CD4+ T cells in melanoma were reported to have a range of differentiation states. Neoantigen-specific CD4+ T cells were reported to be correlated with the function of CD8+ T cells, macrophages and B cells.

Donors were patients with melanoma. Via the germline V gene (reference sequence), CDR1 is MNHEY and CDR2 SMNVEV. The germline V and J ends show losses of 0 bases and 4 bases respectively, and no gene match explains 6 bases of the junction. Spanning cysteine to phenylalanine, the CDR3 consists of 16 amino acids. Only CDR3 DNA is held: 48 bases, read in frame from base 1. The library came from the immunoSEQ multiplex PCR assay. This is the immuneACCESS table as TCRdb keeps it, with only in-frame sequences that have V and J called. A part of the clones is gone; compared with another copy, unresolved V genes explain less than half, and the rest is unexplained. Recorded for this sample are 110,000 to 150,000 clones; 92% of them occurred a single time. In total, the top ten clones hold 1.5% to 1.7% of the sample. Comments on this clone: The antigen it recognizes is unknown. No base quality values were provided; no much bigger clone lies one nucleotide off.

The chain uses TRBV27 and TRBJ2-7; TRBD2 lines up with 10 middle nucleotides. The sequence came from a human donor with melanoma. Here the CDR3 is given as CASSLSPSGGVYEQYF. The DNA reads TGTGCCAGCAGTTTATCGCCTAGCGGGGGTGTGTACGAGCAGTACTTC.